A single sample gave rise to the 24 T cell receptor beta chains below, sequenced in a study of T cells in localized non-small cell lung cancer. The repertoire was sequenced with immunoSEQ multiplex PCR; TCRdb's copy has only in-frame clones and lacks some. The table includes about 33,000 clones, about 81% detected once. The sample was peripheral blood, taken before any cancer treatment. The receptors originated from a male donor aged 60 or older with stage II squamous cell lung carcinoma.

The genes are TRBV9 and TRBJ2-5, with unresolved D. This CDR3 has 15 amino acids. The germline V gene encodes CDR1 SGDLS and CDR2 YYNGEE. The V end was cut by 6 bases, the J end by 5 bases, with 20 bases between. CDR3 protein: CASTTSPGPRETQYF. The DNA of the CDR3 is TGTGCCAGCACCACCTCCCCTGGCCCGCGGGAGACCCAGTACTTC.

The V gene is TRBV13, the J gene TRBJ2-5; 13 positions match TRBD2. J lost 6 bases, V lost 5 bases, and 9 bases had no gene match. There are 16 residues in the CDR3. CDR1 is PRHDT, CDR2 FYEKMQ, per germline (reference sequence). The CDR3: CASSATSGGAIKTQYF. CDR3 bases: TGTGCCAGCAGCGCTACTAGCGGGGGGGCCATAAAGACCCAGTACTTC.

This clone was counted only a few times. The gene calls are TRBV4-3 and TRBJ2-2; 10 bases fit TRBD2. Germline V gene data show CDR1 as LGHNA and CDR2 as YSLEER. V dropped 4 bases and J dropped 0; count of bases not matched to a gene: 5. The CDR3 consists of 17 residues. The CDR3 region has the DNA TGCGCCAGCAGCCCGGGACTAGCGTTCGCGAACACCGGGGAGCTGTTTTTT. It codes for CASSPGLAFANTGELFF.

The chain combines TRBV7-3 with TRBJ1-2, with D perhaps TRBD1 (5 bases). Trimming removed 5 bases from V and 8 bases from J, with 15 bases in between. Germline V gene sequence: CDR1 SGHTA, CDR2 FQGTGA. The CDR3 spans 13 residues. This CDR3 reads CASSPSGAGGYTF. CDR3 nucleotides: TGTGCCAGCAGCCCTTCCGGGGCGGGGGGCTACACCTTC.

This chain connects TRBV4-3 to TRBJ2-2, with 8 bases fitting TRBD2. CDR1 LGHNA and CDR2 YSLEER come from the germline V gene. V shed 5 bases and J 5 bases; nucleotides not matched to a gene: 10. This CDR3 is built from 16 residues. CDR3 residues: CASSDGRARGTGELFF. CDR3 in DNA: TGCGCCAGCAGCGACGGGAGGGCCCGGGGAACCGGGGAGCTGTTTTTT.

This sequence joins TRBV5-4 and TRBJ1-1, with D hard to call. The germline CDR1 and CDR2 sequences are SGHNT and YYREEE (reference sequence). The CDR3 consists of 15 residues. V gave up 4 bases and J gave up 0 bases, with 13 bases separating them. The CDR3 region is CASSPPGRMNTEAFF. CDR3 DNA: TGTGCCAGCAGCCCCCCCGGACGGATGAACACTGAAGCTTTCTTT.

The J gene is TRBJ2-4, the V gene TRBV5-1, with 8 bases that match TRBD1. Germline V CDR1 and CDR2: SGHRS, YFSETQ. The CDR3 sequence is 15 residues long. The V and J ends lost 5 bases and 2 bases, in that order; junction bases with no gene match: 6. CDR3 protein: CASREQGVSKNIQYF. The CDR3 bases are TGCGCCAGCAGAGAACAGGGGGTGTCCAAAAACATTCAGTACTTC. Complete variable domain (other parts from reference TRBV5-1 and TRBJ2-4): KAGVTQTPRYLIKTRGQQVTLSCSPISGHRSVSWYQQTPGQGLQFLFEYFSETQRNKGNFPGRFSGRQFSNSRSEMNVSTLELGDSALYLCASREQGVSKNIQYFGAGTRLSVL.

The rearrangement links TRBV6-1 to TRBJ1-6, with 8 bases lining up with TRBD1. The germline V gene encodes CDR1 MNHNS and CDR2 SASEGT. This CDR3 spans 13 amino acids. The V gene end was trimmed by 6 bases and the J gene end by 8 bases; junction bases not matched to a gene: 3. CDR3 bases: TGTGCCAGCAGGCGACAGGGGTATTCACCCCTCCACTTT. It yields the protein CASRRQGYSPLHF.

In this sample, this clone turned up a few times. The rearrangement uses TRBV11-2 and TRBJ2-7; D is uncertain. The V end was cut by 5 bases, the J end by 2 bases, with 13 bases between. This CDR3 has 14 residues. Looked up from germline, CDR1 is SGHAT and CDR2 is FQNNGV. CDR3 amino acids: CASSTTTPTYEQYF. In nucleotides, the CDR3 is TGTGCCAGCAGCACAACGACACCCACCTACGAGCAGTACTTC.

The chain couples TRBV23-1 to TRBJ2-2, with D possibly matching TRBD2 (5 bases). TRBV23-1 is assigned to the ORF class and has an uncertain function. V was trimmed by 1 base and J by 3 bases, leaving 12 bases between them. This CDR3 is 16 amino acids long. CDR3 in amino acids: CASSQFGGSHTGELFF. The CDR3 nucleotides are TGCGCCAGCAGTCAATTTGGCGGGTCTCACACCGGGGAGCTGTTTTTT.

This clone has just a few counts. The rearrangement joins TRBV30 to TRBJ1-2, with 7 bases matching TRBD1. Germline loops: CDR1 GTSNPN, CDR2 SVGIG (reference sequence). The CDR3 consists of 14 residues. With 3 bases clipped from V and 0 bases from J, the junction kept 4 bases outside the gene matches. The CDR3 DNA follows: TGTGCCTGGAGCCTGGACAGGACTAACTATGGCTACACCTTC. It specifies CAWSLDRTNYGYTF.

This clone was detected once. The V gene is TRBV7-2, the J gene TRBJ2-7, with D perhaps TRBD2 (5 bases). V was trimmed by 2 bases and J by 0 bases, leaving 14 bases between them. CDR1 is SGHTA and CDR2 is FQGNSA in the germline V gene. This CDR3 has 16 amino acids. This chain's CDR3 is CASSLRAGVYSYEQYF. CDR3 nucleotides: TGTGCCAGCAGCTTAAGGGCCGGGGTATACTCCTACGAGCAGTACTTC.

The gene calls are TRBV7-2 and TRBJ1-3; perhaps TRBD1 as D (5 bases). V dropped 5 bases and J dropped 0 bases, with 14 bases sitting between them. CDR1 and CDR2 from the germline V gene are SGHTA and FQGNSA. This CDR3 is built from 16 residues. CDR3 sequence: CASSTSGLGSGNTIYF. Written as DNA, the CDR3 is TGTGCCAGCAGCACCTCGGGACTGGGCTCTGGAAACACCATATATTTT.

This clone was picked up a small number of times. The rearrangement joins TRBV10-3 to TRBJ2-7, with TRBD1 identical over 7 bases. In germline, CDR1 is ENHRY, CDR2 SYGVKD. V lost 11 bases, J lost 3 bases, and 10 bases stayed unmatched. The CDR3 has 13 residues. Here the CDR3 reads CASVGQMNYEQYF. Written as DNA, the CDR3 is TGTGCCTCCGTGGGACAGATGAACTACGAGCAGTACTTC.

This chain joins TRBV27 and TRBJ1-2; 7 nucleotides match TRBD1. V lost 8 bases and J lost 3; bases outside the gene matches: 15. CDR1 MNHEY and CDR2 SMNVEV come from the germline V gene (reference sequence). The CDR3 totals 16 residues. CDR3 loop: CASARSGQRVDYGYTF. CDR3 DNA sequence: TGTGCCAGCGCCCGTTCGGGACAGCGCGTCGACTATGGCTACACCTTC.

This clone came up a few times. The gene calls are TRBV7-2 and TRBJ2-3, with D possibly being TRBD2 (5 bases). CDR1 is SGHTA and CDR2 is FQGNSA in the germline V gene. The CDR3 totals 17 residues. V was cut by 7 bases and J by 0 bases, with 20 bases left in between. Here the CDR3 DNA reads TGTGCCAGCACCTCAAAAGGATTAGCGTCTAGCACAGATACGCAGTATTTT. This codes for CASTSKGLASSTDTQYF.

This clone was picked up a small number of times. The CDR3 sequence is CASSSDRVRGQPQHF. In nucleotides, the CDR3 is TGTGCCAGCAGCTCGGACAGGGTAAGGGGGCAGCCCCAGCATTTT. V gene TRBV7-9 combines with J gene TRBJ1-5; the match to TRBD1 covers 8 bases. V shed 4 bases, J shed 7 bases, and the junction held 9 bases outside the gene matches. CDR3 length: 15 amino acids. Germline V gene sequence: CDR1 SEHNR, CDR2 FQNEAQ (reference sequence).

This chain links TRBV10-1 with TRBJ2-1; unclear D gene. Germline V CDR1 and CDR2: WNHNN, SYGVQD (reference sequence). CDR3 length equals 16 residues. V lost 6 bases to trimming and J lost 0 bases, with 15 bases between them. CDR3 sequence reads: CASRSPVRSSYNEQFF. The CDR3 DNA follows: TGCGCCAGCAGGTCGCCCGTGCGGAGCTCCTACAATGAGCAGTTCTTC.

V and J are TRBV11-2 and TRBJ1-1, with 7 bases that match TRBD1. V lost 5 bases to trimming and J lost 3 bases; unmatched junction nucleotides: 3. The germline V gene encodes CDR1 SGHAT and CDR2 FQNNGV. CDR3 length: 13 amino acids. CDR3 protein: CASSLGTDTEAFF. The DNA for the CDR3 is TGTGCCAGCAGCCTCGGGACAGACACTGAAGCTTTCTTT.

This clone has just one count. The gene calls are TRBV5-1 and TRBJ1-5; D gene ambiguous. The V gene lost 0 bases and the J gene lost 9 bases, with 7 bases spanning the gap. The germline V gene encodes CDR1 SGHRS and CDR2 YFSETQ. The CDR3 extends over 12 amino acids. The CDR3: CASSLGEGPQHF. The CDR3 nucleotides are TGCGCCAGCAGCTTGGGGGAGGGGCCCCAGCATTTT. Full variable domain (missing parts from reference TRBV5-1 and TRBJ1-5): KAGVTQTPRYLIKTRGQQVTLSCSPISGHRSVSWYQQTPGQGLQFLFEYFSETQRNKGNFPGRFSGRQFSNSRSEMNVSTLELGDSALYLCASSLGEGPQHFGDGTRLSIL.

V and J are TRBV7-3 and TRBJ2-2; the D gene is possibly TRBD2 (6 bases). Germline CDR1 and CDR2: SGHTA and FQGTGA. CDR3 length equals 17 residues. Trimming left V 7 bases short and J 5 bases short, with 23 bases between. The CDR3 DNA reads as TGTGCCAGCACCCCCCCCGGGGCGGGAAGTATGACCGGGGAGCTGTTTTTT. This sequence encodes CASTPPGAGSMTGELFF.

This chain links TRBV5-8 with TRBJ2-4; D call uncertain. Trimming took 7 bases from V and 6 from J, leaving 8 bases between them. The CDR3 extends over 11 amino acids. Germline V gene lookup returns CDR1 SGHTS and CDR2 YDEGEE. In nucleotides, the CDR3 is TGTGCCAGCGGCGTGGGAAACATTCAGTACTTC. Amino acid sequence: CASGVGNIQYF.

The V gene is TRBV2, the J gene TRBJ2-1; 10 bases are shared with TRBD2. The CDR3 has 13 residues. The germline gives CDR1 SNHLY, CDR2 FYNNEI. V shed 7 bases and J 8 bases; nucleotides not matched to a gene: 5. The DNA of the CDR3 is TGTGCCAGCACAAAGCGGGAGGGTGATGAGCAGTTCTTC. Its protein product is CASTKREGDEQFF.

The genes are TRBV30 and TRBJ2-1; 11 bases agree with TRBD2. The CDR3 sequence is 14 residues long. Germline V CDR1 and CDR2: GTSNPN, SVGIG (reference sequence). V lost 8 bases and J lost 4; bases outside the gene matches: 7. CDR3 amino acids: CAGDSGRVYNEQFF. The CDR3 coding sequence is TGTGCCGGAGATAGCGGGAGGGTTTACAATGAGCAGTTCTTC.